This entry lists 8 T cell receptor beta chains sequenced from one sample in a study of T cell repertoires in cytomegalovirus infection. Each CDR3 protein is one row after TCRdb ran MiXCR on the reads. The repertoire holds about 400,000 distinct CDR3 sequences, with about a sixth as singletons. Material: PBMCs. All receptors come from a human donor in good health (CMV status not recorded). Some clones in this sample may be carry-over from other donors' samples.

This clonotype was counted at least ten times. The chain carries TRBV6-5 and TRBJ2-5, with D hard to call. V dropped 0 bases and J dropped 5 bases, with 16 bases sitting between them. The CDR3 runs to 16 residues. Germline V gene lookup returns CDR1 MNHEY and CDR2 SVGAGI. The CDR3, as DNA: TGTGCCAGCAGTTACTCGGATGACGTCTCGGCTGAGACCCAGTACTTC. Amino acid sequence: CASSYSDDVSAETQYF.

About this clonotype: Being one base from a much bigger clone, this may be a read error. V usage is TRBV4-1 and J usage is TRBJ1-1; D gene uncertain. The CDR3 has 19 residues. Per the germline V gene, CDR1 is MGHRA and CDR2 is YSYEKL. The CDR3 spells CAGSQSPGLPVGMNTEAFF. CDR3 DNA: TGCGCCGGCAGCCAAAGCCCCGGACTCCCAGTGGGCATGAACACTGAAGCTTTCTTT.

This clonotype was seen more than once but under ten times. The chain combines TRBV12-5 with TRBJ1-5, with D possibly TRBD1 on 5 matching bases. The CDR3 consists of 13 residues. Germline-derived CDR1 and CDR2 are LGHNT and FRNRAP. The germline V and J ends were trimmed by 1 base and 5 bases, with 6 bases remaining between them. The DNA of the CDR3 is TGTGCTAGTGGTTTGGAACAGGATCAGCCCCAGCATTTT. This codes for CASGLEQDQPQHF.

CDR3 residues: CASSPIHDTEAFF. The DNA of the CDR3 is TGCGCCAGCAGCCCCATTCATGACACTGAAGCTTTCTTT. V is TRBV23-1 and J is TRBJ1-1; D gene ambiguous. TRBV23-1 counts as an open reading frame of uncertain function. V was cut by 6 bases and J by 3 bases, with 11 bases left in between. The CDR3 is made up of 13 amino acids.

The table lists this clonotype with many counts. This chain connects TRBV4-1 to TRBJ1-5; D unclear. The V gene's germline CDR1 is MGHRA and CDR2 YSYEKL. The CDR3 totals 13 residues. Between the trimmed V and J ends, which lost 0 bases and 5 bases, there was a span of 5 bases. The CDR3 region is CASSQDADQPQHF. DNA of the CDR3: TGCGCCAGCAGCCAAGATGCGGATCAGCCCCAGCATTTT.

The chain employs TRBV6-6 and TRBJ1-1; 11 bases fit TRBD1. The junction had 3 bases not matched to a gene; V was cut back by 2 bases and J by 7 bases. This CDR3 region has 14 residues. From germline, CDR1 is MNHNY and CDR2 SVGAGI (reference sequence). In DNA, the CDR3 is TGTGCCAGCAGTTACGGACAGGGGGCGGTTGAAGCTTTCTTT. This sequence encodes CASSYGQGAVEAFF.

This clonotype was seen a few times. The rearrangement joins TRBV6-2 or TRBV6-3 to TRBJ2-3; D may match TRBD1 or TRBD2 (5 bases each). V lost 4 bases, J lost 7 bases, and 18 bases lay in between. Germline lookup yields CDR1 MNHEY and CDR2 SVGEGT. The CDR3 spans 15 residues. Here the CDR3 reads CASSSTPGTLNTQYF. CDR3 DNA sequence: TGTGCCAGCAGTTCTACCCCCGGGACGTTGAATACGCAGTATTTT.

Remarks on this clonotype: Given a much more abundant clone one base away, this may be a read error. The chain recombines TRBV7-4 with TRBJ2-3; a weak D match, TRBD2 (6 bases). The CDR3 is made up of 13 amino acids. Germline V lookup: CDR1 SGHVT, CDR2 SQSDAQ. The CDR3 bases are TGTGCCAGCAACTTACTAGCCCCAGATACGCAGTATTTT. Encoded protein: CASNLLAPDTQYF.